This TCR beta chain was captured by sequencing in a study of T cell clones after liver transplantation. The V and J ends lost 2 bases and 6 bases respectively, with 17 bases between them. Germline V CDR1 and CDR2: SNHLY, FYNNEI. The CDR3 is 15 residues long. Clones were sequenced by immunoSEQ multiplex PCR, and TCRdb holds only the in-frame ones, with some missing. The table lists 45,000 or so clones, about 86% of them singletons. This clonotype was obtained from a human patient who received a liver transplant. A share of the T cells may be of graft donor origin. This chain joins TRBV2 and TRBJ2-7; TRBD2 might be the D (6 bases). The sequencing used CD4+ T cells from blood, collected 24 months after liver transplant. The CDR3 DNA sequence: TGTGCCAGCAGTGAAAGAGCTAGCGAAAGGGGCGAGCAGTACTTC. Protein: CASSERASERGEQYF.